This T cell receptor (beta chain) was retrieved from a study of cytomegalovirus exposure and HLA in healthy donors. The CDR3 length is 14 residues. V was pared by 3 bases and J by 1 base, with 2 bases of the junction left unmatched. Germline values: CDR1 SEHNR, CDR2 FQNEAQ (reference sequence). Primers: 60 Vbeta forward and 13 Jbeta reverse. Profiled with immunoSEQ multiplex PCR; TCRdb holds only in-frame clones, not every one. The profile shows 65,000 to 100,000 clones, 76% of them singletons. Material: PBMCs. The sequence was obtained from a man between 40 and 49 years old in good health and CMV-seronegative. V gene TRBV7-9 combines with J gene TRBJ2-5; TRBD2 agrees at 7 bases. The CDR3 sequence: CASSFRGGQETQYF. The CDR3 nucleotides read TGTGCCAGCAGCTTTCGCGGGGGCCAAGAGACCCAGTACTTC.